This T cell receptor (beta chain) emerged from a study of OX40 agonist ivuxolimab in advanced cancers. In the study overall: With ivuxolimab, an agonistic anti-OX40 (CD134) antibody, patients were treated.

V was pared by 0 bases and J by 2 bases, with 11 bases between. CDR1 is MGHRA and CDR2 is YSYEKL in the germline V gene. CDR3 length: 15 amino acids. TCRdb's copy holds only in-frame clones and misses some; the assay was immunoSEQ multiplex PCR. This sample carries 25,000 to 30,000 clones, approximately 80% of them seen once, and the ten largest clones take about a quarter. This clone was observed a single time. Sequenced material: CD4+ or CD8+ T cells sorted from blood, taken in a trial of the OX40 agonist ivuxolimab. The TCR originated in an adult with an advanced solid tumor such as melanoma, head and neck, liver or kidney cancer. The V call is TRBV4-1, the J call TRBJ2-7, with unresolved D. The CDR3: CASSQDLGSTYEQYF. The CDR3 bases are TGCGCCAGCAGCCAAGATCTGGGCAGTACCTACGAGCAGTACTTC.